This T cell receptor (beta chain) was documented in a study of post-analysis software for immune sequencing data. The study's findings and limits: Significantly lower normalized Chao1 diversity was seen in multiple sclerosis patients than in controls. In patients, TRBV5-6, TRBV5-1 and TRBV20-1 belonged to roughly five TRBV segments found more frequently than in controls.

The germline V and J ends were trimmed by 2 bases and 3 bases, with 11 bases remaining between them. The CDR3 is 15 amino acids. The germline gives CDR1 LGHDT, CDR2 YNNKEL (reference sequence). This clonotype showed up just a few times. Its antigen is currently unknown. cDNA libraries for TCR beta contained unique molecular identifiers. TCRdb reprocessed the PCR reads via MiXCR and lists one record per CDR3 protein. The data contain about 820,000 distinct CDR3 sequences, approximately 53% of them singletons. The rearrangement joins TRBV3-1 to TRBJ1-5, with D unclear. This TCR derives from a girl between 10 and 17 years old with multiple sclerosis. Sequenced: blood. This chain's CDR3 is CASSQSGRSNQPQHF. CDR3 DNA sequence: TGTGCCAGCAGCCAATCGGGCAGGTCCAATCAGCCCCAGCATTTT. The complete variable domain, with remaining parts taken from reference TRBV3-1 and TRBJ1-5, reads DTAVSQTPKYLVTQMGNDKSIKCEQNLGHDTMYWYKQDSKKFLKIMFSYNNKELIINETVPNRFSPKSPDKAHLNLHINSLELGDSAVYFCASSQSGRSNQPQHFGDGTRLSIL.